Following are 26 T cell receptor beta chains from one sample sequenced in a study of T cells in placental villitis. The libraries were made with immunoSEQ v4. The assay was immunoSEQ multiplex PCR, and TCRdb's table has in-frame clones only and misses some. Of about 6,000 clones in the sample, around 80% are singletons; the top ten hold around 8.6%. Sequenced sample: placental tissue containing maternal and fetal cells. Source of these receptors: a human patient with infectious villitis; the placental T cells may come from both mother and fetus.

This chain links TRBV5-6 with TRBJ2-5; D tentatively fits TRBD1 or TRBD2 (5 bases each). The V gene lost 1 base and the J gene lost 4 bases, with 11 bases spanning the gap. CDR1 and CDR2 from the germline V gene are SGHDT and YYEEEE. The CDR3 loop spans 14 amino acids. The CDR3 region is CASSLLGVGETQYF. Here the CDR3 DNA reads TGTGCCAGCAGCTTGTTGGGGGTAGGAGAGACCCAGTACTTC.

The V gene is TRBV7-3, the J gene TRBJ1-6, with 7 bases aligning to TRBD1. Trimming cost V 4 bases and J 6 bases; bases outside gene matches: 3. Germline loops: CDR1 SGHTA, CDR2 FQGTGA. This CDR3 comprises 14 residues. The CDR3 DNA follows: TGTGCCAGCAGCTACAGGGGTAGTAATTCACCCCTCCACTTT. Its translation is CASSYRGSNSPLHF.

V usage is TRBV5-3 and J usage is TRBJ1-6, with 7 bases matching TRBD1. Being an ORF, TRBV5-3 has a function that is uncertain. This CDR3 is 15 amino acids long. V shed 2 bases, J shed 1 base, and the junction held 0 bases outside the gene matches. The CDR3, as DNA: TGTGCCAGAAGCTTACAGGGGTCCTATAATTCACCCCTCCACTTT. Translation: CARSLQGSYNSPLHF.

Only one count was recorded for this clone. V is TRBV19 and J is TRBJ1-2; D is unresolved. The CDR3 totals 15 residues. The V end was cut by 5 bases, the J end by 2 bases, with 15 bases between. CDR1 and CDR2 (germline): LNHDA, SQIVND (reference sequence). Here the CDR3 reads CASSSGRAGNYGYTF. CDR3 nucleotides: TGTGCCAGTAGTTCGGGAAGGGCCGGCAACTATGGCTACACCTTC.

V gene TRBV5-1 combines with J gene TRBJ2-3; D gene unclear. CDR3 size: 16 residues. The germline V gene has CDR1 SGHRS and CDR2 YFSETQ. Trimming left V 4 bases short and J 2 bases short, with 17 bases between. The CDR3 coding sequence is TGCGCCAGCAGCGACCCGGGCCCAGCCGACACAGATACGCAGTATTTT. Translated, it gives CASSDPGPADTDTQYF. Combining the CDR3 with reference TRBV5-1 and TRBJ2-3 gives the whole variable domain KAGVTQTPRYLIKTRGQQVTLSCSPISGHRSVSWYQQTPGQGLQFLFEYFSETQRNKGNFPGRFSGRQFSNSRSEMNVSTLELGDSALYLCASSDPGPADTDTQYFGPGTRLTVL.

The chain employs TRBV7-9 and TRBJ2-3, with a possible D match to TRBD2 (6 bases). The CDR3 is 18 amino acids. CDR1 is SEHNR, CDR2 FQNEAQ, per germline (reference sequence). V gave up 6 bases and J gave up 6 bases, with 28 bases separating them. The CDR3 nucleotides are TGTGCCAGCAGACCCCTCATGCGGGGTGTGCGAGGGGTGGATACGCAGTATTTT. This encodes CASRPLMRGVRGVDTQYF.

The chain combines TRBV12-3 or TRBV12-4 with TRBJ1-5, with D possibly TRBD1 on 5 matching bases. The length of the CDR3 is 13 residues. V was shortened by 6 bases and J by 7 bases, with 13 bases between the two germline ends. The CDR3 DNA sequence: TGTGCCAGCAGCCCAGGGCCCGGCCAGCCCCAGCATTTT. It encodes CASSPGPGQPQHF.

J is TRBJ1-5 and V is TRBV30, with TRBD1 matching over 7 bases. The CDR3 sequence is 15 residues long. Losses at the gene ends were 4 bases for V and 2 bases for J; bases not matched to a gene: 8. Germline V lookup: CDR1 GTSNPN, CDR2 SVGIG (reference sequence). CDR3 sequence reads: CAWNPTGKGNQPQHF. The CDR3 DNA reads as TGTGCCTGGAACCCGACAGGGAAGGGCAATCAGCCCCAGCATTTT.

The genes are TRBV7-9 and TRBJ2-1; TRBD1 aligns across 8 bases. V lost 5 bases to trimming and J lost 2 bases; unmatched junction nucleotides: 8. CDR1 is SEHNR, CDR2 FQNEAQ, per germline (reference sequence). There are 16 residues in the CDR3. Here the CDR3 reads CASSPRTRGPYNEQFF. In DNA form, the CDR3 reads TGTGCCAGCAGCCCCCGTACCAGGGGGCCCTACAATGAGCAGTTCTTC.

J is TRBJ2-5 and V is TRBV4-3; D might be TRBD1 (6 bases). The CDR3 totals 15 residues. The V end lost 3 bases, the J end lost 3 bases, and 14 bases lay between the germline ends. Germline values: CDR1 LGHNA, CDR2 YSLEER. The DNA for the CDR3 is TGCGCCAGCAGCCACGACTCCGGGACAAAAGAGACCCAGTACTTC. This encodes CASSHDSGTKETQYF.

This chain links TRBV27 with TRBJ2-2; D gene uncertain. Trimming shortened V by 8 bases and J by 3 bases, and 13 bases separated the two germline ends. The CDR3 length is 14 residues. CDR1 is MNHEY, CDR2 SMNVEV, per germline (reference sequence). CDR3 nucleotides: TGTGCCAGCGAAGCTCAGCCCTACACCGGGGAGCTGTTTTTT. Amino acid sequence: CASEAQPYTGELFF.

This clone has more than one count but fewer than ten. This chain connects TRBV2 to TRBJ1-5; D remains ambiguous. The CDR3 has 14 amino acids. Trimming took off 5 bases at V and 0 bases at J, with 8 bases between the two ends. Germline V gene data show CDR1 as SNHLY and CDR2 as FYNNEI. This CDR3 is CASSIGPSNQPQHF. CDR3 coding DNA: TGTGCCAGCAGTATCGGGCCTAGCAATCAGCCCCAGCATTTT.

This chain links TRBV30 with TRBJ2-7; no clear D gene. The CDR3 extends over 12 amino acids. Germline V gene sequence: CDR1 GTSNPN, CDR2 SVGIG (reference sequence). The V and J ends lost 0 bases and 5 bases respectively, with 8 bases between them. The CDR3 bases are TGTGCCTGGAGTGTACTGGGCAACGAGCAGTACTTC. Amino acid sequence: CAWSVLGNEQYF.

In this sample, this clone turned up a few times. The J gene is TRBJ2-5, the V gene TRBV6-5; the D is unclear. This CDR3 region has 14 residues. Trimming stripped 4 bases from V and 5 bases from J, with 14 bases between. Germline CDR1 is MNHEY and CDR2 is SVGAGI. The CDR3 DNA reads as TGTGCCAGCAGTTTAATGTCGTCCGGGGAGACCCAGTACTTC. This sequence encodes CASSLMSSGETQYF.

This clone was observed once. A much larger clone is a single base away; this may be a read error. The chain couples TRBV19 to TRBJ1-6; D is unclear. Germline assignment: CDR1 LNHDA and CDR2 SQIVND (reference sequence). This CDR3 contains 17 residues. The CDR3 reads CASSQVGPSRYLSPLYF. The CDR3, as DNA: TGTGCCAGTAGCCAAGTCGGGCCATCCCGCTACCTTTCACCCCTCTACTTT.

A note on this clone: A read error may produce the germline difference seen at one junction end. This rearrangement joins TRBV7-2 to TRBJ1-2; unclear D gene. The germline CDR1 and CDR2 sequences are SGHTA and FQGNSA. This CDR3 spans 18 amino acids. CDR3 sequence reads: CANSPQARVGSIGYGYTF. The CDR3 coding sequence is TGTGCCAACAGCCCACAAGCCCGAGTGGGATCCATAGGCTATGGCTACACCTTC.

The chain recombines TRBV18 with TRBJ1-6, with D unclear. Trimming removed 2 bases at V and 6 bases at J, with 20 bases between. The germline CDR1 and CDR2 sequences are KGHSH and LQKENI. The CDR3 consists of 18 residues. CDR3 protein: CASSPIGVAPSGNSPLHF. The CDR3 DNA reads TGTGCCAGCTCACCAATTGGGGTCGCGCCTTCGGGTAATTCACCCCTCCACTTT.

The CDR3 DNA is TGTGCCAGCAGCTTAGGTTACCAAAGCACAGATACGCAGTATTTT. It yields the protein CASSLGYQSTDTQYF. The rearrangement uses TRBV7-2 and TRBJ2-3; D is uncertain. The germline V gene has CDR1 SGHTA and CDR2 FQGNSA. V was pared by 1 base and J by 0 bases, with 8 bases between. There are 15 residues in the CDR3.

This clone was counted once. This chain uses TRBV18 with TRBJ2-4; D may be TRBD1 (5 bases). Germline V gives CDR1 KGHSH, CDR2 LQKENI. CDR3 length: 14 amino acids. V was pared by 4 bases and J by 0 bases, with 7 bases between. CDR3 amino acids: CASSQGIAKNIQYF. CDR3 bases: TGTGCCAGCTCACAGGGGATAGCCAAAAACATTCAGTACTTC.

The CDR3 DNA follows: TGTGCCATCAGTGCCACAGGGTTCTCTCCATATAATTCACCCCTCCACTTT. The encoded protein is CAISATGFSPYNSPLHF. The chain carries TRBV10-3 and TRBJ1-6, with TRBD1 as a possible D gene (6 bases). Per germline, CDR1 ENHRY and CDR2 SYGVKD. Trimming took 4 bases from V and 4 from J, leaving 17 bases between them. There are 17 residues in the CDR3.

The chain has TRBV7-2 and TRBJ2-7; 9 nucleotides match TRBD1. CDR1 and CDR2 (germline): SGHTA, FQGNSA. The CDR3 is made up of 15 amino acids. V trimming: 1 base; J trimming: 5 bases; junction bases outside the gene matches: 6. The CDR3 loop reads CASSLGGTGLDEQYF. In DNA, the CDR3 is TGTGCCAGCAGCTTAGGAGGGACAGGGCTCGACGAGCAGTACTTC. Supplemented by reference TRBV7-2 and TRBJ2-7, the full variable domain reads GAGVSQSPSNKVTEKGKDVELRCDPISGHTALYWYRQSLGQGLEFLIYFQGNSAPDKSGLPSDRFSAERTGGSVSTLTIQRTQQEDSAVYLCASSLGGTGLDEQYFGPGTRLTVT.

There are a few counts of this clone. The rearrangement joins TRBV6-1 to TRBJ1-2; D is perhaps TRBD1 (6 bases). Trimming pared 0 bases from V and 4 bases from J, leaving 15 bases between. This CDR3 comprises 16 residues. CDR1 is MNHNS and CDR2 is SASEGT in the germline V gene. The CDR3 DNA reads TGTGCCAGCAGTGAAGCGTTAGGGGCCAGGGGCTATGGCTACACCTTC. This encodes CASSEALGARGYGYTF.

The CDR3 here is CASSFSSYNEQFF. The CDR3 DNA follows: TGTGCCAGCAGCTTTAGCTCCTACAATGAGCAGTTCTTC. The chain is built from TRBV7-2 and TRBJ2-1; D is uncertain. Trimming took off 3 bases at V and 0 bases at J, with 3 bases between the two ends. Germline assignment: CDR1 SGHTA and CDR2 FQGNSA. The CDR3 contains 13 residues.

The chain carries TRBV7-8 and TRBJ2-7; 7 bases are shared with TRBD2. Unmatched junction bases numbered 5, after V lost 5 bases and J lost 4 bases. Germline CDR1 and CDR2: SGHVS and FQNEAQ. CDR3 length: 13 amino acids. The CDR3 coding sequence is TGTGCCAGCAGCGTCGCCGGGGGGTACGAGCAGTACTTC. It is translated as CASSVAGGYEQYF.

This clone was observed once. The chain employs TRBV27 and TRBJ1-2, with D perhaps matching TRBD1 (6 bases). The CDR3 runs to 15 residues. CDR1 and CDR2 from the germline V gene are MNHEY and SMNVEV (reference sequence). Trimming left V 0 bases short and J 7 bases short, with 15 bases between. The CDR3 sequence: CASSLSGAGGRGYTF. The CDR3 nucleotides are TGTGCCAGCAGTTTATCAGGGGCCGGGGGGCGTGGCTACACCTTC.

This clone appeared once. This chain links TRBV3-1 (or the pseudogene TRBV3-2) with TRBJ2-1; TRBD1 matches 8 bases. The CDR3 length is 16 residues. Germline CDR1 and CDR2: LGHDT and YNNKEL (reference sequence). V trimming: 1 base; J trimming: 4 bases; junction bases outside the gene matches: 6. The chain's CDR3 is CASSQGVQGAYNEQFF. The DNA for the CDR3 is TGTGCCAGCAGCCAAGGGGTTCAGGGGGCTTACAATGAGCAGTTCTTC.